What follows are 18 T cell receptor beta chains derived from one specimen sequenced in a study of T cells after yellow fever vaccination. Using its own MiXCR run on the 5' RACE reads, TCRdb lists one record per CDR3 protein. The repertoire holds some 260,000 distinct CDR3 sequences, with roughly 5.2% as singletons. This specimen was CD4+ T cells sorted from PBMCs, taken on the day of the yellow fever booster vaccination. These receptors were obtained from a man between 18 and 29 years old who received the YFV17D yellow fever vaccine.

In its sample, this clonotype was seen many times. The rearrangement joins TRBV4-1 to TRBJ2-3; D not resolved. CDR3 length equals 14 residues. Trimming took off 3 bases at V and 2 bases at J, with 9 bases between the two ends. Germline CDR1 is MGHRA and CDR2 is YSYEKL. The CDR3 protein is CASSHPLVTDTQYF. The CDR3 DNA sequence: TGCGCCAGCAGCCATCCCCTGGTCACAGATACGCAGTATTTT.

This chain joins TRBV12-3 or TRBV12-4 and TRBJ2-5, with D uncertain. This CDR3 spans 12 amino acids. The CDR3 DNA follows: TGTGCGTCGGCCCTCGACCGGGAGACCCAGTACTTC. This codes for CASALDRETQYF.

The chain employs TRBV5-1 and TRBJ2-1; 9 bases agree with TRBD2. CDR1 and CDR2 (germline): SGHRS, YFSETQ. The V segment lost 0 bases and the J segment 4 bases; nucleotides outside the gene matches: 8. CDR3 length: 17 amino acids. CDR3 bases: TGCGCCAGCAGCTTGGCCCCTGATAGCGGGGGATACAATGAGCAGTTCTTC. Its translation: CASSLAPDSGGYNEQFF.

This clonotype was seen a few times. The chain has TRBV4-1 and TRBJ1-4; the D is unclear. The V and J ends lost 5 bases and 7 bases respectively, with 11 bases between them. CDR3 length equals 13 residues. Germline V CDR1 and CDR2: MGHRA, YSYEKL. In nucleotides, the CDR3 is TGCGCCAGCAGCTTGGGCCGATTTGAAAAACTGTTTTTT. Translation gives CASSLGRFEKLFF.

The chain carries TRBV10-2 and TRBJ2-3; a weak D match, TRBD2 (7 bases). The V and J ends lost 6 bases and 4 bases respectively, with 20 bases between them. The length of the CDR3 is 16 residues. Germline assignment: CDR1 WSHSY and CDR2 SAAADI. The CDR3 DNA sequence: TGCGCCAGCAGAGAGAGGGGGGGAAGGGTCGCAGATACGCAGTATTTT. Protein: CASRERGGRVADTQYF.

J is TRBJ2-2 and V is TRBV3-1; 7 nucleotides line up with TRBD2. Trimming cost V 4 bases and J 3 bases; bases outside gene matches: 8. The CDR3 covers 16 residues. Looked up from germline, CDR1 is LGHDT and CDR2 is YNNKEL (reference sequence). The CDR3 sequence: CASSRVGGGYTGELFF. CDR3 in DNA: TGTGCCAGCAGCCGGGTCGGCGGGGGTTACACCGGGGAGCTGTTTTTT.

The J gene is TRBJ1-1, the V gene TRBV30; D is unclear. CDR3 size: 11 residues. V dropped 4 bases and J dropped 12 bases, with 15 bases sitting between them. Germline-derived CDR1 and CDR2 are GTSNPN and SVGIG (reference sequence). CDR3 nucleotides: TGTGCCTGGACCGTGGCCGTAGGACCTTTCTTT. Translated: CAWTVAVGPFF.

This clonotype was detected ten times or more. The rearrangement links TRBV5-1 to TRBJ1-1, with TRBD1 matching over 7 bases. CDR1 and CDR2 (germline): SGHRS, YFSETQ. This CDR3 has 13 residues. J was trimmed by 7 bases and V by 0 bases; bases with no gene match: 3. The CDR3 nucleotides are TGCGCCAGCAGCTTGGGACAGGGTGGTGAAGCTTTCTTT. Its translation: CASSLGQGGEAFF.

This clonotype was counted ten times or more. The chain is built from TRBV4-3 and TRBJ2-3; D not certain. This CDR3 region has 13 residues. Trimming took 4 bases from V and 5 from J, leaving 10 bases between them. Per the germline V gene, CDR1 is LGHNA and CDR2 is YSLEER. This CDR3 is CASSLGMGDTQYF. CDR3 bases: TGCGCCAGCAGCCTAGGGATGGGAGATACGCAGTATTTT.

The rearrangement links TRBV11-2 to TRBJ2-7; 8 bases agree with TRBD2. The CDR3 is made up of 18 amino acids. CDR1 SGHAT and CDR2 FQNNGV come from the germline V gene. The junction had 11 bases not matched to a gene; V was cut back by 1 base and J by 0 bases. This CDR3 is CASSLGRSRLATSYEQYF. The DNA of the CDR3 is TGTGCCAGCAGCTTAGGCCGATCGAGACTAGCGACCTCCTACGAGCAGTACTTC.

J is TRBJ2-7 and V is TRBV18, with D possibly called TRBD1 or TRBD2 (5 bases each). The germline V gene encodes CDR1 KGHSH and CDR2 LQKENI. The CDR3 length is 13 residues. Trimming took off 2 bases at V and 7 bases at J, with 12 bases between the two ends. CDR3 in DNA: TGTGCCAGCTCACCATCGGACACTAGGGAGCAGTACGTC. Amino acid sequence: CASSPSDTREQYV.

In the case of this clonotype: A much larger clone differs by one base, so this may be a read error. The CDR3 DNA reads as TGTGCCAGCAGCCCCTGGGGTAGCGGGGAATTCACAGATACGCAGTATTTT. Translation gives CASSPWGSGEFTDTQYF. The chain is built from TRBV11-2 and TRBJ2-3; 8 bases fit TRBD2. Germline loops: CDR1 SGHAT, CDR2 FQNNGV. The CDR3 is 17 amino acids. The trim removed 5 bases at V and 2 bases at J, leaving 12 bases unmatched.

The rearrangement links TRBV11-2 to TRBJ1-2; D uncertain. Trimming removed 2 bases from V and 8 bases from J, with 9 bases in between. The CDR3 loop spans 12 amino acids. The V gene's germline CDR1 is SGHAT and CDR2 FQNNGV. CDR3 nucleotides: TGTGCCAGCAGCTTACTTTTGGGGGGCTACACCTTC. Translation gives CASSLLLGGYTF.

In this sample, this clonotype turned up many times. Here the CDR3 reads CASSLGLAGGQNIQYF. DNA of the CDR3: TGCGCCAGCAGCTTGGGACTAGCGGGGGGCCAGAACATTCAGTACTTC. The V and J genes are TRBV5-1 and TRBJ2-4, with 13 bases aligning to TRBD2. J gave up 7 bases and V 0 bases, and 4 bases lay outside the gene matches. Looked up from germline, CDR1 is SGHRS and CDR2 is YFSETQ. The CDR3 is made up of 16 amino acids.

This clonotype was seen more than once but under ten times. V and J are TRBV5-1 and TRBJ1-4; TRBD1 aligns across 10 bases. Germline lookup yields CDR1 SGHRS and CDR2 YFSETQ. V lost 6 bases, J lost 8 bases, and 7 bases stayed unmatched. CDR3 length: 14 residues. The CDR3 DNA sequence: TGCGCCAGCAACCCGACAGGGGGCAACGAAAAACTGTTTTTT. Translation: CASNPTGGNEKLFF. Looking up the rest from reference TRBV5-1 and TRBJ1-4 gives the full variable domain: KAGVTQTPRYLIKTRGQQVTLSCSPISGHRSVSWYQQTPGQGLQFLFEYFSETQRNKGNFPGRFSGRQFSNSRSEMNVSTLELGDSALYLCASNPTGGNEKLFFGSGTQLSVL.

The chain links TRBV29-1 to TRBJ1-1; D is ambiguous. The CDR3 contains 14 residues. V was clipped by 3 bases and J by 8 bases, with 19 bases between them. Germline assignment: CDR1 SQVTM and CDR2 ANQGSEA. CDR3 sequence reads: CSVDTGVARREAFF. The CDR3 DNA is TGCAGCGTTGATACCGGGGTAGCAAGGAGAGAAGCTTTCTTT.

CDR3 loop: CASSPGQDNTEAFF. The CDR3 nucleotides are TGCGCCAGCAGCCCCGGACAGGACAACACTGAAGCTTTCTTT. The J gene is TRBJ1-1, the V gene TRBV5-1, with 7 bases that match TRBD1. Germline V gene data show CDR1 as SGHRS and CDR2 as YFSETQ. The CDR3 totals 14 residues. The ends lost 4 bases at V and 2 bases at J; junction bases unmatched: 5.

The V gene is TRBV7-6, the J gene TRBJ1-5; no clear D gene. V was cut by 7 bases and J by 3 bases, with 19 bases left in between. In germline, CDR1 is SGHVS, CDR2 FNYEAQ. The CDR3 is 16 amino acids. CDR3 bases: TGTGCCAGCATTGCAAGGGAGATACAGTTCAATCAGCCCCAGCATTTT. It encodes CASIAREIQFNQPQHF.